The 26 T cell receptor beta chains below all came from one sample that was sequenced in a study of early T cells in non-severe SARS-CoV-2 infection. TCRdb redid the calling of the 5' RACE reads with MiXCR, one entry per CDR3 protein. The table lists roughly 18,000 distinct CDR3 sequences, approximately 6.1% of them singletons. Sequencing was performed on whole blood. Source of these receptors: an adult who was a healthcare worker with PCR-confirmed SARS-CoV-2 infection or an uninfected control (not recorded which).

The sample holds many counts of this clonotype. The chain recombines TRBV10-3 with TRBJ2-1; 11 bases match TRBD2. The V and J ends lost 4 bases and 4 bases, in that order; junction bases with no gene match: 3. CDR3 length: 15 residues. Per the germline V gene, CDR1 is ENHRY and CDR2 is SYGVKD. CDR3 nucleotides: TGTGCCATCAGTGGGGGACTAGCGGATTACAATGAGCAGTTCTTC. Protein: CAISGGLADYNEQFF.

This clonotype was seen ten or more times. The chain carries TRBV20-1 and TRBJ2-1, with 11 bases that match TRBD2. V lost 6 bases and J lost 4; bases outside the gene matches: 11. Germline CDR1 is DFQATT and CDR2 is SNEGSKA (reference sequence). This CDR3 has 16 residues. CDR3 sequence reads: CSARGGLAERYNEQFF. The CDR3, as DNA: TGCAGTGCCAGGGGGGGACTAGCGGAAAGATACAATGAGCAGTTCTTC.

In regard to this clonotype: A much larger clone differs by one base, so this may be a read error. This chain links TRBV28 with TRBJ1-1, with 7 bases identical to TRBD1. Germline V gene data show CDR1 as MDHEN and CDR2 as SYDVKM. The length of the CDR3 is 16 residues. The V gene end was trimmed by 4 bases and the J gene end by 0 bases; junction bases not matched to a gene: 8. CDR3 nucleotides: TGTGCCAGCAGTTCCTGGGACAGACCTATGAACACTGAAGCTTTCTTT. Its translation is CASSSWDRPMNTEAFF.

This clonotype was recorded at least ten times. In DNA, the CDR3 is TGCAGCGGACAAAAGGGCTACACCTTC. Translating gives CSGQKGYTF. V usage is TRBV29-1 and J usage is TRBJ1-2; D is ambiguous. V lost 7 bases and J 8 bases, leaving 8 bases between the germline ends. The CDR3 totals 9 residues. Germline-derived CDR1 and CDR2 are SQVTM and ANQGSEA.

In this sample, this clonotype turned up many times. V gene TRBV10-1 combines with J gene TRBJ2-7, with D hard to call. The germline V gene has CDR1 WNHNN and CDR2 SYGVQD (reference sequence). V lost 4 bases, J lost 2 bases, and 9 bases lay in between. The CDR3 runs to 13 residues. The CDR3, as DNA: TGCGCCAGCAGTGGCCAGGTCCCCTACGAGCAGTACTTC. Its protein product is CASSGQVPYEQYF.

This clonotype was observed at least ten times. V and J are TRBV18 and TRBJ1-5, with 7 bases aligning to TRBD1. The CDR3 is made up of 14 amino acids. Germline CDR1 is KGHSH and CDR2 is LQKENI. J was trimmed by 10 bases and V by 3 bases; bases with no gene match: 9. The CDR3 is CASSPKGQATPQHF. The CDR3 coding sequence is TGTGCCAGCTCACCTAAAGGACAGGCTACCCCCCAGCATTTT.

This clonotype was detected many times. This chain connects TRBV6-1 to TRBJ1-2; TRBD1 matches 12 bases. V lost 1 base, J lost 4 bases, and 1 base stayed unmatched. The CDR3 is 15 residues long. CDR1 and CDR2 (germline): MNHNS, SASEGT. The CDR3 here is CASSEGGQGAYGYTF. The CDR3 DNA sequence: TGTGCCAGCAGTGAAGGGGGACAGGGGGCCTATGGCTACACCTTC.

This clonotype was observed at least ten times. This chain joins TRBV10-3 and TRBJ2-3; 11 nucleotides line up with TRBD2. V gave up 2 bases and J gave up 5 bases; unmatched junction bases: 0. Germline V gene lookup returns CDR1 ENHRY and CDR2 SYGVKD. This CDR3 comprises 14 residues. The CDR3 is CAISETSGGDTQYF. CDR3 nucleotides: TGTGCCATCAGTGAGACTAGCGGGGGAGATACGCAGTATTTT.

This clonotype was seen ten or more times. This rearrangement joins TRBV29-1 to TRBJ2-1; 7 bases agree with TRBD2. The CDR3 spans 16 residues. The ends lost 0 bases at V and 5 bases at J; junction bases unmatched: 10. Germline V gene data show CDR1 as SQVTM and CDR2 as ANQGSEA. The CDR3 is CSVEDHRASGNNEQFF. For the CDR3, the DNA is TGCAGCGTTGAAGATCATCGGGCTAGCGGTAACAATGAGCAGTTCTTC.

In its sample, this clonotype was seen many times. This chain links TRBV4-1 with TRBJ2-4; TRBD1 is a possible D gene (6 bases). CDR1 is MGHRA, CDR2 YSYEKL, per germline. The CDR3 covers 16 residues. The V and J ends lost 4 bases and 0 bases respectively, with 13 bases between them. DNA of the CDR3: TGCGCCAGCAGCCCTGGACAGCCTCTAGCCAAAAACATTCAGTACTTC. Translated: CASSPGQPLAKNIQYF.

This clonotype was picked up many times. This chain uses TRBV6-2 or TRBV6-3 with TRBJ1-1; possible D gene TRBD1, 5 bases. Trimming shortened V by 4 bases and J by 4 bases, and 16 bases separated the two germline ends. Germline CDR1 and CDR2: MNHEY and SVGEGT. This CDR3 has 15 amino acids. The CDR3 region has the DNA TGTGCCAGCAGTTTCAATGGGGGGTGGATCACTGAAGCTTTCTTT. Translating gives CASSFNGGWITEAFF.

This clonotype was recorded at least ten times. The rearrangement uses TRBV20-1 and TRBJ1-4; 11 bases are shared with TRBD1. The CDR3 length is 13 residues. Germline trimming cut 3 bases from V and 8 bases from J; bases unmatched to any gene: 2. The germline gives CDR1 DFQATT, CDR2 SNEGSKA (reference sequence). CDR3: CSASGTGGEKLFF. Written as DNA, the CDR3 is TGCAGTGCTAGCGGGACAGGGGGAGAAAAACTGTTTTTT.

This clonotype showed up many times. The V gene is TRBV4-1, the J gene TRBJ2-3; D not certain. Trimming shortened V by 0 bases and J by 2 bases, and 15 bases separated the two germline ends. The CDR3 has 17 amino acids. The germline gives CDR1 MGHRA, CDR2 YSYEKL. The CDR3 protein is CASSQDPGPRLTDTQYF. For the CDR3, the DNA is TGCGCCAGCAGCCAAGATCCGGGCCCCAGGCTCACAGATACGCAGTATTTT.

This rearrangement joins TRBV29-1 to TRBJ2-1; unclear D gene. CDR1 and CDR2 (germline): SQVTM, ANQGSEA. The CDR3 extends over 12 amino acids. Trimming shortened V by 6 bases and J by 6 bases, and 12 bases separated the two germline ends. CDR3 loop: CSVTHNSNEQFF. CDR3 nucleotides: TGCAGCGTAACCCACAACAGCAATGAGCAGTTCTTC.

This clonotype has at least ten counts. This chain uses TRBV4-1 with TRBJ2-7; 9 bases fit TRBD1. J gave up 3 bases and V 4 bases, and 7 bases lay outside the gene matches. The length of the CDR3 is 15 residues. Germline assignment: CDR1 MGHRA and CDR2 YSYEKL. CDR3 nucleotides: TGCGCCAGCAGCCCCCTAGAGACAGGGGGCTACGAGCAGTACTTC. This encodes CASSPLETGGYEQYF.

This clonotype is termed medium-sized. The rearrangement links TRBV20-1 to TRBJ2-6, with D unclear. Germline V gene data show CDR1 as DFQATT and CDR2 as SNEGSKA (reference sequence). This CDR3 has 13 residues. The V and J ends lost 6 bases and 1 base respectively, with 7 bases between them. CDR3 coding DNA: TGCAGTGCCGAGAGGTCTGGGGCCAACGTCCTGACTTTC. Protein sequence: CSAERSGANVLTF.

This clonotype came up many times. The rearrangement joins TRBV29-1 to TRBJ1-1; D call uncertain. The CDR3 is 13 residues long. Germline CDR1 is SQVTM and CDR2 is ANQGSEA. The ends were cut back, 0 bases at V and 7 bases at J, with 12 bases in the middle. Here the CDR3 DNA reads TGCAGCGTTGAAGATCTAGGACGGGTTGAAGCTTTCTTT. Residues: CSVEDLGRVEAFF. The full variable domain, rest sourced from reference TRBV29-1 and TRBJ1-1, is SAVISQKPSRDICQRGTSLTIQCQVDSQVTMMFWYRQQPGQSLTLIATANQGSEATYESGFVIDKFPISRPNLTFSTLTVSNMSPEDSSIYLCSVEDLGRVEAFFGQGTRLTVV.

In this sample, this clonotype is medium-sized. The V gene is TRBV29-1, the J gene TRBJ2-1; 10 bases match TRBD1. Trimming at V came to 4 bases and at J to 7 bases, leaving 4 bases not matched to a gene. Germline CDR1 and CDR2: SQVTM and ANQGSEA. The CDR3 consists of 13 residues. The CDR3 sequence is CSVGQGARNEQFF. The CDR3 DNA sequence: TGCAGCGTTGGACAGGGGGCCCGGAATGAGCAGTTCTTC.

By sample share, this clonotype is medium-sized. This chain uses TRBV12-3 or TRBV12-4 with TRBJ1-5, with TRBD1 matching 9 bases. The CDR3 covers 14 residues. V lost 6 bases and J lost 6; bases outside the gene matches: 6. The CDR3 region has the DNA TGTGCCAGCAGAGGACAGGGGTTTGGTCAGCCCCAGCATTTT. This sequence encodes CASRGQGFGQPQHF.

This clonotype was counted between two and nine times. The rearrangement links TRBV19 to TRBJ2-1; 7 bases line up with TRBD2. The CDR3 consists of 13 residues. Per the germline V gene, CDR1 is LNHDA and CDR2 is SQIVND (reference sequence). Trimming cost V 7 bases and J 9 bases; bases outside gene matches: 9. The CDR3 reads CASKNGGSSEQFF. CDR3 coding DNA: TGTGCCAGTAAGAACGGCGGGAGCTCTGAGCAGTTCTTC.

This clonotype was detected many times. The chain links TRBV28 to TRBJ2-1, with D hard to call. Trimming stripped 2 bases from V and 9 bases from J, with 8 bases between. This CDR3 contains 12 residues. Per germline, CDR1 MDHEN and CDR2 SYDVKM. CDR3 nucleotide sequence: TGTGCCAGCAGTTTACAGTGGGGTGAGCAGTTCTTC. It encodes CASSLQWGEQFF.

This clonotype was seen many times. The rearrangement joins TRBV12-3 or TRBV12-4 to TRBJ1-3; possible D gene TRBD1, 5 bases. The CDR3 consists of 15 residues. Trimming cost V 4 bases and J 1 base, with 11 bases left between them. The CDR3 here is CASSWDPRSGNTIYF. CDR3 bases: TGTGCCAGCAGTTGGGACCCAAGGTCTGGAAACACCATATATTTT.

This clonotype appeared once. The chain is built from TRBV29-1 and TRBJ2-7, with D perhaps TRBD1 (6 bases). V was shortened by 6 bases and J by 1 base, with 13 bases between the two germline ends. Germline CDR1 and CDR2: SQVTM and ANQGSEA. The CDR3 has 13 residues. The DNA for the CDR3 is TGCAGCGTGGGCCGGGACACTTCCTACGAGCAGTACTTC. The encoded protein is CSVGRDTSYEQYF.

There are many counts of this clonotype. Germline and junction disagree at one end, which may indicate a read error. This chain joins TRBV5-5 and TRBJ1-2; D remains unclear. Germline V gene lookup returns CDR1 SGHKS and CDR2 YYEKEE (reference sequence). The CDR3 covers 12 residues. In DNA form, the CDR3 reads TGCGCCAGCAGCCGAGGACTCGGTGGCTACACCTTC. It specifies CASSRGLGGYTF.

This clonotype is judged medium-sized. The rearrangement uses TRBV29-1 and TRBJ1-1; no clear D gene. Germline V gene sequence: CDR1 SQVTM, CDR2 ANQGSEA. Between the trimmed V and J ends, which lost 6 bases and 4 bases, there was a span of 12 bases. The CDR3 totals 12 residues. The CDR3 here is CSVGRDATEAFF. The CDR3 nucleotides are TGCAGCGTCGGCCGGGATGCCACTGAAGCTTTCTTT.

By share, this clonotype counts as medium-sized (0.01 to 0.1%). V is TRBV9 and J is TRBJ1-5; no reliable D call. CDR3 length: 14 residues. Germline assignment: CDR1 SGDLS and CDR2 YYNGEE. V was trimmed by 0 bases and J by 7 bases, leaving 11 bases between them. The CDR3 here is CASSVGGMDQPQHF. CDR3 DNA sequence: TGTGCCAGCAGCGTAGGAGGAATGGACCAGCCCCAGCATTTT.